This T cell receptor (beta chain) was observed in a study of PD-1 blockade in classical Hodgkin lymphoma. Study-wide background: The study gave patients nivolumab 3 mg/kg intravenously every 2 weeks.

Relapse was seen in all patients after autologous stem cell transplantation, and brentuximab vedotin exposure was variable. Thawed PBMCs were the source of CD4+ T cells, purified by magnetic negative selection. There are a few counts of this clone. Its cognate antigen is unknown. Study-wide points: Complete responders had baseline diversity similar to newly diagnosed patients. Those starting nivolumab under 1 year post-ASCT were excluded. There was a significant rise in CD4+ TCR diversity by C4D1, with no such rise for CD8+.

The assay was immunoSEQ multiplex PCR, and TCRdb's table has in-frame clones only and misses some. The data show fewer than 8,000 clones, 70% to 80% seen once. Sample: CD4+ T cells from blood, taken at baseline. The source is a human donor with classical Hodgkin lymphoma.

CDR3 DNA: TGTGCCAGCAGCGTAGACCAAGGGGGTGGCTACACCTTC. Translating it yields CASSVDQGGGYTF. This chain joins TRBV9 and TRBJ1-2; tentative D call: TRBD1 (6 bases). The CDR3 spans 13 residues. CDR1 and CDR2 from the germline V gene are SGDLS and YYNGEE. Trimming shortened V by 0 bases and J by 7 bases, and 10 bases separated the two germline ends. Full variable domain (missing parts from reference TRBV9 and TRBJ1-2): DSGVTQTPKHLITATGQRVTLRCSPRSGDLSVYWYQQSLDQGLQFLIQYYNGEERAKGNILERFSAQQFPDLHSELNLSSLELGDSALYFCASSVDQGGGYTFGSGTRLTVV.